These T cell receptor beta chains were read from a single sample in a study of blood T cell repertoires in COVID-19. The data were produced by immunoSEQ multiplex PCR, yet TCRdb's version contains in-frame clones alone and is incomplete. Of approximately 92,000 clones listed, 87% were seen once; the top ten hold approximately 16%. Material for sequencing was peripheral blood. The source is a woman aged 60-75 years with COVID-19, enrolled during active disease. Each CDR3 is given with its conserved first and last residue. Fields, in order: CDR3 protein, CDR3 DNA, clone size, J gene, V gene, D gene. The D gene is left open where the match is weak. The size of a clone is reported for some rows only, either as once, few or many, or as a class for expanded clones.

cdr3_aa: CASSFRDRLGYTF
cdr3_nt: TGCGCCAGCAGCTTCCGGGACAGACTTGGCTACACCTTC
clone_size: NA
j_call: TRBJ1-2
v_call: TRBV5-1
d_call: TRBD1

cdr3_aa: CASSQDRDQPQHF
cdr3_nt: TGCGCCAGCAGCCAAGATCGCGATCAGCCCCAGCATTTT
clone_size: NA
j_call: TRBJ1-5
v_call: TRBV4-3
d_call: NA

cdr3_aa: CASSQDGRGGLDTQYF
cdr3_nt: TGCGCCAGCAGCCAAGACGGGCGGGGGGGCCTGGATACGCAGTATTTT
clone_size: NA
j_call: TRBJ2-3
v_call: TRBV4-3
d_call: TRBD2

cdr3_aa: CASSLGAGVMAFF
cdr3_nt: TGTGCCAGCAGCTTAGGGGCGGGGGTTATGGCTTTCTTT
clone_size: NA
j_call: TRBJ1-1
v_call: TRBV7-9
d_call: NA

cdr3_aa: CASSLGDRGYEQYF
cdr3_nt: TGTGCCAGCAGCTTAGGGGACAGGGGATACGAGCAGTACTTC
clone_size: NA
j_call: TRBJ2-7
v_call: TRBV7-8
d_call: TRBD1

cdr3_aa: CASSLTAGSPIGYTF
cdr3_nt: TGTGCCAGTAGTCTCACGGCGGGTTCTCCTATTGGCTACACCTTC
clone_size: few
j_call: TRBJ1-2
v_call: TRBV19
d_call: NA

cdr3_aa: CASSRRRGEGYNEQFF
cdr3_nt: TGTGCCAGCTCCCGTAGGCGCGGGGAAGGATACAATGAGCAGTTCTTC
clone_size: NA
j_call: TRBJ2-1
v_call: TRBV9
d_call: NA

cdr3_aa: CASSRGANVLTF
cdr3_nt: TGTGCCAGCAGCCGGGGGGCCAACGTCCTGACTTTC
clone_size: NA
j_call: TRBJ2-6
v_call: TRBV6-5
d_call: NA

cdr3_aa: CASSFGGGKNYGYTF
cdr3_nt: TGCGCCAGCAGCTTTGGCGGGGGCAAAAACTATGGCTACACCTTC
clone_size: NA
j_call: TRBJ1-2
v_call: TRBV5-1
d_call: NA

cdr3_aa: CASSSGGGPDTQYF
cdr3_nt: TGTGCCAGCAGCTCTGGTGGGGGCCCAGATACGCAGTATTTT
clone_size: NA
j_call: TRBJ2-3
v_call: TRBV11-2
d_call: NA

cdr3_aa: CASSRGATDTQYF
cdr3_nt: TGTGCCAGTAGTCGGGGGGCCACAGATACGCAGTATTTT
clone_size: NA
j_call: TRBJ2-3
v_call: TRBV19
d_call: NA

cdr3_aa: CASSPRGRGTAIQPQHF
cdr3_nt: TGTGCCAGCAGCCCCCGCGGCAGGGGAACCGCTATTCAGCCCCAGCATTTT
clone_size: NA
j_call: TRBJ1-5
v_call: TRBV3-1/TRBV3-2
d_call: NA

cdr3_aa: CASTRDRVNTEAFF
cdr3_nt: TGTGCCAGTACCAGAGACAGGGTGAACACTGAAGCTTTCTTT
clone_size: NA
j_call: TRBJ1-1
v_call: TRBV19
d_call: TRBD1

cdr3_aa: CASRPRGGEKLFF
cdr3_nt: TGTGCCAGCAGGCCAAGGGGGGGGGAAAAACTGTTTTTT
clone_size: few
j_call: TRBJ1-4
v_call: TRBV27
d_call: NA

cdr3_aa: CASNSLGRDPNGYTF
cdr3_nt: TGTGCCAGCAACTCACTGGGCAGGGATCCGAATGGCTACACCTTC
clone_size: NA
j_call: TRBJ1-2
v_call: TRBV7-9
d_call: NA

cdr3_aa: CASSQGTAAGAFF
cdr3_nt: TGCGCCAGCAGCCAGGGTACAGCGGCCGGCGCTTTCTTT
clone_size: NA
j_call: TRBJ1-1
v_call: TRBV4-3
d_call: NA

cdr3_aa: CASSYISGGPQLGELFF
cdr3_nt: TGTGCCAGCAGTTACATTAGCGGGGGGCCACAGCTCGGGGAGCTGTTTTTT
clone_size: NA
j_call: TRBJ2-2
v_call: TRBV6-2/TRBV6-3
d_call: TRBD2

cdr3_aa: CASSFSPLSDGNTIYF
cdr3_nt: TGTGCCAGCAGCTTTAGCCCCCTTTCGGATGGAAACACCATATATTTT
clone_size: NA
j_call: TRBJ1-3
v_call: TRBV7-6
d_call: NA

cdr3_aa: CASTTGRGALNTGELFF
cdr3_nt: TGTGCCAGTACCACCGGGCGGGGGGCTTTAAACACCGGGGAGCTGTTTTTT
clone_size: NA
j_call: TRBJ2-2
v_call: TRBV19
d_call: TRBD2

cdr3_aa: CASSALPGDGKNIQYF
cdr3_nt: TGTGCCAGCAGCGCCCTCCCCGGTGATGGCAAAAACATTCAGTACTTC
clone_size: NA
j_call: TRBJ2-4
v_call: TRBV9
d_call: NA

cdr3_aa: CASGSGGALQYF
cdr3_nt: TGTGCCAGCGGTAGCGGGGGGGCGCTCCAGTACTTC
clone_size: NA
j_call: TRBJ2-7
v_call: TRBV14
d_call: TRBD2

cdr3_aa: CASSPGKGTSGTTGELFF
cdr3_nt: TGTGCCAGCAGCCCAGGAAAAGGGACTAGCGGAACCACCGGGGAGCTGTTTTTT
clone_size: NA
j_call: TRBJ2-2
v_call: TRBV4-2
d_call: TRBD2

cdr3_aa: CASSPPRWGQQPQHF
cdr3_nt: TGTGCCAGCAGTCCTCCCCGTTGGGGCCAACAGCCCCAGCATTTT
clone_size: NA
j_call: TRBJ1-5
v_call: TRBV28
d_call: NA

cdr3_aa: CASSLVTALAKNIQYF
cdr3_nt: TGTGCCAGCAGCTTGGTGACAGCACTAGCCAAAAACATTCAGTACTTC
clone_size: NA
j_call: TRBJ2-4
v_call: TRBV5-6
d_call: NA

cdr3_aa: CASRTGGAIGYTF
cdr3_nt: TGTGCCAGCAGGACAGGGGGGGCTATTGGCTACACCTTC
clone_size: NA
j_call: TRBJ1-2
v_call: TRBV6-5
d_call: TRBD1

cdr3_aa: CASRGTKISYNSPLHF
cdr3_nt: TGTGCCAGTAGAGGGACAAAAATCTCCTATAATTCACCCCTCCACTTT
clone_size: few
j_call: TRBJ1-6
v_call: TRBV19
d_call: NA

cdr3_aa: CASSPPGQGLEAFF
cdr3_nt: TGTGCCAGCTCACCACCGGGACAGGGACTTGAAGCTTTCTTT
clone_size: NA
j_call: TRBJ1-1
v_call: TRBV18
d_call: TRBD1

cdr3_aa: CASSLQDRAGEQYF
cdr3_nt: TGCGCCAGCAGCTTGCAAGACAGGGCTGGGGAGCAGTACTTC
clone_size: NA
j_call: TRBJ2-7
v_call: TRBV5-1
d_call: TRBD1

cdr3_aa: CASSFGGGTGETQYF
cdr3_nt: TGTGCCAGCAGCTTCGGCGGGGGGACCGGAGAGACCCAGTACTTC
clone_size: NA
j_call: TRBJ2-5
v_call: TRBV7-9
d_call: TRBD2

cdr3_aa: CASSLGGYYGYTF
cdr3_nt: TGTGCCAGCAGCTTGGGAGGGTACTATGGCTACACCTTC
clone_size: NA
j_call: TRBJ1-2
v_call: TRBV5-4
d_call: NA

cdr3_aa: CASSPTRTGNIQYF
cdr3_nt: TGTGCCAGCAGCCCAACACGGACAGGGAACATTCAGTACTTC
clone_size: NA
j_call: TRBJ2-4
v_call: TRBV7-2
d_call: TRBD1

cdr3_aa: CASTDRLNSPLHF
cdr3_nt: TGTGCCAGCACGGACAGACTTAATTCACCCCTCCACTTT
clone_size: NA
j_call: TRBJ1-6
v_call: TRBV6-5
d_call: NA

cdr3_aa: CSVEGGGAKNIQYF
cdr3_nt: TGCAGCGTTGAAGGGGGGGGAGCCAAAAACATTCAGTACTTC
clone_size: NA
j_call: TRBJ2-4
v_call: TRBV29-1
d_call: TRBD2

cdr3_aa: CASSLDQAGANQPQHF
cdr3_nt: TGTGCCAGCAGCTTAGATCAAGCAGGGGCCAATCAGCCCCAGCATTTT
clone_size: once
j_call: TRBJ1-5
v_call: TRBV11-2
d_call: NA

cdr3_aa: CASSYPRDRGIAGELFF
cdr3_nt: TGTGCCAGCAGTTACCCCCGGGACAGGGGAATAGCCGGGGAGCTGTTTTTT
clone_size: NA
j_call: TRBJ2-2
v_call: TRBV6-2/TRBV6-3
d_call: TRBD1

cdr3_aa: CASSASGVGTGELFF
cdr3_nt: TGTGCCAGCAGTGCTAGCGGGGTCGGCACCGGGGAGCTGTTTTTT
clone_size: NA
j_call: TRBJ2-2
v_call: TRBV2
d_call: TRBD2

cdr3_aa: CASSPGDRGYEQYF
cdr3_nt: TGTGCCAGCTCACCTGGGGACAGGGGTTACGAGCAGTACTTC
clone_size: NA
j_call: TRBJ2-7
v_call: TRBV18
d_call: TRBD1

cdr3_aa: CASSPNTGELFF
cdr3_nt: TGTGCCAGCAGCCCTAACACCGGGGAGCTGTTTTTT
clone_size: NA
j_call: TRBJ2-2
v_call: TRBV7-3
d_call: NA

cdr3_aa: CASRPGTGNTEAFF
cdr3_nt: TGTGCCAGCAGACCCGGGACAGGGAACACTGAAGCTTTCTTT
clone_size: NA
j_call: TRBJ1-1
v_call: TRBV3-1/TRBV3-2
d_call: TRBD1

cdr3_aa: CASRTTGLDKSYGYTF
cdr3_nt: TGTGCCAGTAGAACGACAGGCTTGGACAAAAGCTATGGCTACACCTTC
clone_size: NA
j_call: TRBJ1-2
v_call: TRBV19
d_call: NA

cdr3_aa: CASRSDRYNEQFF
cdr3_nt: TGTGCCAGTAGATCCGACAGATACAATGAGCAGTTCTTC
clone_size: NA
j_call: TRBJ2-1
v_call: TRBV19
d_call: NA

cdr3_aa: CASSPKAGIGYTF
cdr3_nt: TGTGCCAGCAGTCCTAAGGCGGGGATCGGCTACACCTTC
clone_size: NA
j_call: TRBJ1-2
v_call: TRBV6-5
d_call: NA

cdr3_aa: CASSQDTNHEKLFF
cdr3_nt: TGTGCCAGCAGCCAAGACACCAACCATGAAAAACTGTTTTTT
clone_size: NA
j_call: TRBJ1-4
v_call: TRBV9
d_call: NA

cdr3_aa: CASSVQGAGTDTQYF
cdr3_nt: TGTGCCAGCAGCGTACAGGGGGCCGGCACAGATACGCAGTATTTT
clone_size: once
j_call: TRBJ2-3
v_call: TRBV9
d_call: TRBD1

cdr3_aa: CASSLGYAANTEAFF
cdr3_nt: TGCGCCAGCAGCTTGGGTTATGCGGCGAACACTGAAGCTTTCTTT
clone_size: once
j_call: TRBJ1-1
v_call: TRBV5-1
d_call: NA

cdr3_aa: CSVDSQGGNEQFF
cdr3_nt: TGCAGCGTTGACTCACAGGGCGGGAATGAGCAGTTCTTC
clone_size: NA
j_call: TRBJ2-1
v_call: TRBV29-1
d_call: NA

cdr3_aa: CASSYSHMNTEAFF
cdr3_nt: TGTGCCAGCAGTTACTCCCACATGAACACTGAAGCTTTCTTT
clone_size: NA
j_call: TRBJ1-1
v_call: TRBV6-5
d_call: NA

cdr3_aa: CASTVTGVHQPQHF
cdr3_nt: TGTGCCAGTACCGTTACAGGGGTTCATCAGCCCCAGCATTTT
clone_size: once
j_call: TRBJ1-5
v_call: TRBV19
d_call: TRBD1

cdr3_aa: CASSQEVLFGTGASPLHF
cdr3_nt: TGCGCCAGCAGCCAAGAAGTTCTCTTCGGGACAGGGGCTTCACCCCTCCACTTT
clone_size: NA
j_call: TRBJ1-6
v_call: TRBV4-3
d_call: TRBD1

cdr3_aa: CASSQPGDPTDTQYF
cdr3_nt: TGTGCCAGCAGCCAGCCGGGAGATCCCACAGATACGCAGTATTTT
clone_size: once
j_call: TRBJ2-3
v_call: TRBV3-1/TRBV3-2
d_call: NA

cdr3_aa: CASSLQGTIYNSPLHF
cdr3_nt: TGTGCCAGCAGCTTACAAGGGACAATCTATAATTCACCCCTCCACTTT
clone_size: NA
j_call: TRBJ1-6
v_call: TRBV5-8
d_call: NA

cdr3_aa: CASSQSPNPPDEQFF
cdr3_nt: TGTGCCAGTAGTCAGTCCCCCAACCCCCCCGATGAGCAGTTCTTC
clone_size: NA
j_call: TRBJ2-1
v_call: TRBV19
d_call: NA

cdr3_aa: CASATGTGEPNYGYTF
cdr3_nt: TGTGCCAGCGCAACCGGGACAGGGGAGCCTAACTATGGCTACACCTTC
clone_size: NA
j_call: TRBJ1-2
v_call: TRBV7-9
d_call: TRBD1